This T cell receptor (beta chain) was observed in a study of T cells in Graves' hyperthyroidism and ophthalmopathy. Broader study findings: Progression to ophthalmopathy was predicted a median of about six months early.

Researchers amplified the TCR beta CDR3 regions from RNA transcripts. The HTBI primer set drove a first-round RT-PCR of the TCR CDR3. TCRdb recomputed calls from the multiplex PCR reads with MiXCR, one row per CDR3 protein. The data show hundreds of thousands of distinct CDR3 sequences, approximately 15% seen once. This clonotype was seen only a few times. Antigen unknown. The CDR3 runs to 15 residues. The ends lost 6 bases at V and 4 bases at J; junction bases unmatched: 8. CDR1 is SGHTA and CDR2 is FQGTGA in the germline V gene. The patients, who ranged from 18 to 65 in age, presented with newly diagnosed hyperthyroidism lasting under 2 months.

V is TRBV7-3 and J is TRBJ2-7, with 11 bases lining up with TRBD1. The sequencing sample was made of blood. This TCR came from a woman in her 30s with Graves' hyperthyroidism that later progressed to Graves' ophthalmopathy. CDR3 coding DNA: TGTGCCAGCAGTTTTACCGGGACAGGGGGGTACGAGCAGTACTTC. This translates into CASSFTGTGGYEQYF.